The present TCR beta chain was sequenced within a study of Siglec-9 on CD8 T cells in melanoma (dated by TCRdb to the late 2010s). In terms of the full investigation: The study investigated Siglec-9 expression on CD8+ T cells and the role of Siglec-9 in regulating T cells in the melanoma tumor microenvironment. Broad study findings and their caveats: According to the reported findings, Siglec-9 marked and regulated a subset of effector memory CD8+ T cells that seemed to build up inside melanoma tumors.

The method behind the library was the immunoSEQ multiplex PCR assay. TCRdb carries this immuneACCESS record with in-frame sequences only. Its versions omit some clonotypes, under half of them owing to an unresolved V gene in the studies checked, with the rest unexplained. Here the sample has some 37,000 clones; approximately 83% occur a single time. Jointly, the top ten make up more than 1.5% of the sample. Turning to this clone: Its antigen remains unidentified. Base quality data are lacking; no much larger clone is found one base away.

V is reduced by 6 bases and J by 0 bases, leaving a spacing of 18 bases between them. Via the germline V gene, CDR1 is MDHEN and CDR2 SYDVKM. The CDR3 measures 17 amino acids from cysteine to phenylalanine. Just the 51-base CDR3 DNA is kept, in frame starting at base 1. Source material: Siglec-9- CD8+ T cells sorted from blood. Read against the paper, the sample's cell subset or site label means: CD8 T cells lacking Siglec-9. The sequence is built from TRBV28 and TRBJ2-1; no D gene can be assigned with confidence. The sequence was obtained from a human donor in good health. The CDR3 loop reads CASSHGILEGSYNEQFF. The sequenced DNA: TGTGCCAGCAGCCACGGAATATTGGAAGGCTCCTACAATGAGCAGTTCTTC.